The present entry profiles one TCR beta chain with its context. Its target is unknown. The CDR3 consists of 17 residues. Germline V CDR1 and CDR2: SGHDT, YYEEEE. The J segment lost 0 bases and the V segment lost 0 bases, leaving 6 bases of the junction unmatched. The data were taken from a study of T cells after posttransplantation cyclophosphamide. Study-wide points: Later post-transplant blood repertoires were often dominated by donor CD8+ memory clones.

Treatment was busulfan-fludarabine conditioning, a marrow graft, and cyclophosphamide on days +3 and +4. Generated by immunoSEQ multiplex PCR, the TCRdb table keeps only in-frame clones and is missing some. The data show some 15,000 clones, with roughly four fifths seen just once and roughly 29% held by the top ten. This chain uses TRBV5-6 with TRBJ2-3; TRBD2 aligns across 8 bases. This TCR was sampled from a female patient in her forties who received an allogeneic stem cell transplant from a related donor, was CMV-positive, and had no GVHD. The T cells may partly be graft donor cells. Material: CD8+ T cells sorted from PBMCs, obtained roughly 2,000 days after a stem cell transplant with posttransplant cyclophosphamide. CDR3 residues: CASSLVSAGESTDTQYF. CDR3 DNA: TGTGCCAGCAGCTTGGTTTCAGCGGGGGAAAGCACAGATACGCAGTATTTT. Using reference TRBV5-6 and TRBJ2-3 for the parts outside the CDR3, the full variable domain is DAGVTQSPTHLIKTRGQQVTLRCSPKSGHDTVSWYQQALGQGPQFIFQYYEEEERQRGNFPDRFSGHQFPNYSSELNVNALLLGDSALYLCASSLVSAGESTDTQYFGPGTRLTVL.